The clone carrying this TCR beta chain showed up just once. Antigen: not known. Germline V gene lookup returns CDR1 MNHEY and CDR2 SMNVEV (reference sequence). There are 13 residues in the CDR3. Deletions cut 5 bases from V and 5 bases from J, with 12 bases between. Only in-frame clones appear in the TCRdb table, and some are missing; sequencing was by immunoSEQ multiplex PCR. There are about 130,000 clones in the sample; about 94% occur only once, and about 3.5% lies in the top ten. This entry is derived from a study of T cell responses to AZD1222 COVID-19 vaccine. Study overall: Some second doses came at about 4 weeks and others at about 12 weeks; these were pooled.

Whole-study results and caveats: Vaccine-associated CD4 TCRs ranged over spike, dominating at 160-218 and 743-854.

The receptor was isolated from an adult in good health. The input for sequencing was peripheral blood, taken on day 0 of AZD1222 vaccination. V is TRBV27 and J is TRBJ1-2, with D hard to call. CDR3 sequence (DNA): TGTGCCAGCAGTCGTGGGGAGGCTTATGGCTACACCTTC. It encodes CASSRGEAYGYTF.